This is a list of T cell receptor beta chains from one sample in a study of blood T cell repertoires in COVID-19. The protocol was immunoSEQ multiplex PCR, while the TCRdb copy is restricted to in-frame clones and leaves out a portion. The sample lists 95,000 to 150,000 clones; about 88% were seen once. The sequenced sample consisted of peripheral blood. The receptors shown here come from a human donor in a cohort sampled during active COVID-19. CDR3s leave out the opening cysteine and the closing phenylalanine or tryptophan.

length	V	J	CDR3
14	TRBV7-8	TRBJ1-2	ASSPPQGQPNYGYT
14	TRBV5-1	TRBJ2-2	ASSLEGGANTGELF
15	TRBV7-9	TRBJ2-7	ASSGRSSGRAKGEQY
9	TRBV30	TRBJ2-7	AWSGQYEQY
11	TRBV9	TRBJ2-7	ASSVAGYGEQY
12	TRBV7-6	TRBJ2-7	ASSPRTGSYEQY
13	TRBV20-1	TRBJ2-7	SASALTGAVVEQY
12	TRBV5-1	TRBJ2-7	ASSLGGGDGKQY
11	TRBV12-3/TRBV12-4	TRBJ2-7	ASSFLAGGEQY
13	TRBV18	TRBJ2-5	ASSPPLSGGETQY
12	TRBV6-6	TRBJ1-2	ASRPPEESYGYT
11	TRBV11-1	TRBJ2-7	ATSQRLTYEQY
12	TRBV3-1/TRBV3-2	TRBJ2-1	ASSQEGGLGGQF
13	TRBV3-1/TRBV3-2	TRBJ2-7	ASSQPGQGAYEQY
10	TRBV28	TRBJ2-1	ASSLQYNEQF
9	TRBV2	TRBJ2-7	ASTQSYEQY
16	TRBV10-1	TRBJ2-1	ASSESRASGRIYNEQF
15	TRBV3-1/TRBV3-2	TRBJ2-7	ASSPKGQGIFDYEQY
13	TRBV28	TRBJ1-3	ASSFQGDTGNTIY
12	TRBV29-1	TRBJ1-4	SVAQGGTNEKLF
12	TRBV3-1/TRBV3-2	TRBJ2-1	ASSPFRGRGEQF
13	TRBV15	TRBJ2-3	ATSRGLAATDTQY